This TCR beta chain originates from a study of OX40 agonist ivuxolimab in advanced cancers. Across the whole study: Participants, around 80% male, averaged approximately 60 years of age, ranging from 23 to 79.

TCRdb's table, derived via immunoSEQ multiplex PCR, lists solely in-frame clones and lacks some. The sample holds approximately 66,000 clones, 86% seen once. This clone occurred once. The starting material was CD4+ or CD8+ T cells sorted from blood, obtained in a trial of the OX40 agonist ivuxolimab. This sequence was found in an adult with an advanced solid tumor such as melanoma, head and neck, liver or kidney cancer.

CDR3: CASSFRDRGYHLGNTEAFF. In nucleotides, the CDR3 is TGTGCCAGCAGCTTCCGGGACAGGGGTTATCATTTAGGGAACACTGAAGCTTTCTTT. The chain carries TRBV11-2 and TRBJ1-1; TRBD1 matches at 10 bases. The V gene's germline CDR1 is SGHAT and CDR2 FQNNGV. V lost 3 bases to trimming and J lost 1 base; unmatched junction nucleotides: 14. There are 19 residues in the CDR3.